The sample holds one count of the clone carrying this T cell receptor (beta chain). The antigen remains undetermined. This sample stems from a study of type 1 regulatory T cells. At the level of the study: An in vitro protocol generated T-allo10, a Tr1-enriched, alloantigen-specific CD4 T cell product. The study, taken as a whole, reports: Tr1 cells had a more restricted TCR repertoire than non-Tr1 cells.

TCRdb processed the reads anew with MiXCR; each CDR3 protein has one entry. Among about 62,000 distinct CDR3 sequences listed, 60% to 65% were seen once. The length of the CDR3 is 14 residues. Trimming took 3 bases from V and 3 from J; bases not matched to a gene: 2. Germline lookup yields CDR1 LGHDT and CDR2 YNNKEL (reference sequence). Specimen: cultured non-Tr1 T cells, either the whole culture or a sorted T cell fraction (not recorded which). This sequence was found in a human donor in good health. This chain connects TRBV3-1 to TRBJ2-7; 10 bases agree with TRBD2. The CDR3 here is CASSHSSGSYEQYF. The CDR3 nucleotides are TGTGCCAGCAGCCATTCTAGCGGGAGCTACGAGCAGTACTTC.